One sample yielded the 4 T cell receptor beta chains listed below, sequenced in a study of Ad26.COV2.S vaccination and SARS-CoV-2 variants. Stated treatment: 19 received Ad26.COV2.S at low or high dose, single or two shots; several received placebo; per-sample allocation not given. Repertoires come from day 63 after the first vaccine or placebo injection. The data were produced by immunoSEQ multiplex PCR, yet TCRdb's version contains in-frame clones alone and is incomplete. Of 400,000 to 450,000 clones listed, roughly 90% are singletons. The sequencing used peripheral blood, collected in a trial of Ad26.COV2.S vaccine versus placebo. Every receptor here comes from a person between 18 and 60 years old who received the Ad26.COV2.S COVID-19 vaccine or a placebo.

The V and J genes are TRBV6-2 or TRBV6-3 and TRBJ2-1, with 7 bases identical to TRBD2. The CDR3 consists of 14 residues. In germline, CDR1 is MNHEY, CDR2 SVGEGT. The J segment lost 7 bases and the V segment lost 3 bases, leaving 6 bases of the junction unmatched. The CDR3 DNA sequence: TGTGCCAGCAGTTATTCGGGAGGTGATAATGAGCAGTTCTTC. Encoded protein: CASSYSGGDNEQFF.

This clone was found a few times. The chain has TRBV27 and TRBJ1-1; D may be TRBD1 (6 bases). CDR1 and CDR2 (germline): MNHEY, SMNVEV (reference sequence). The CDR3 is 15 residues long. Trimming shortened V by 5 bases and J by 2 bases, and 15 bases separated the two germline ends. CDR3 DNA sequence: TGTGCCAGCAGTGGCAAGACAGGTTTTAACACTGAAGCTTTCTTT. Translated: CASSGKTGFNTEAFF.

V usage is TRBV18 and J usage is TRBJ2-1; 15 nucleotides align to TRBD2. V was clipped by 3 bases and J by 1 base; unmatched bases: 1. The V gene's germline CDR1 is KGHSH and CDR2 LQKENI. The CDR3 is made up of 17 amino acids. CDR3 coding DNA: TGTGCCAGCTCACCGGGGACTAGCGGGAGGTCCTACAATGAGCAGTTCTTC. This sequence encodes CASSPGTSGRSYNEQFF.

V usage is TRBV3-1 (or the pseudogene TRBV3-2) and J usage is TRBJ2-7; 9 bases fit TRBD2. Germline CDR1 and CDR2: LGHDT and YNNKEL (reference sequence). The CDR3 covers 13 residues. After removal of 4 bases from V and 3 bases from J, the junction contained 1 base not matched to a gene. The CDR3 sequence: CASSLAGVYEQYF. The CDR3 DNA sequence: TGTGCCAGCAGCCTAGCGGGAGTCTACGAGCAGTACTTC.